The 23 T cell receptor beta chains in this list originate from one sample, sequenced in a study of T cell responses to AZD1222 COVID-19 vaccine. TCRdb's copy holds only in-frame clones and misses some; the assay was immunoSEQ multiplex PCR. Of approximately 160,000 clones listed, more than 70% are singletons. Source: peripheral blood, taken on day 0 of MenACWY control vaccination. The receptors shown here come from an adult in good health.

J is TRBJ1-6 and V is TRBV28; 7 bases are shared with TRBD1. This CDR3 contains 13 residues. Trimming cost V 2 bases and J 16 bases; bases outside gene matches: 8. From germline, CDR1 is MDHEN and CDR2 SYDVKM. The CDR3 DNA reads as TGTGCCAGCAGTTTAAATTGGGAACAGGGGCTCCACTTT. This encodes CASSLNWEQGLHF. Variable domain in full (rest from reference TRBV28 and TRBJ1-6): DVKVTQSSRYLVKRTGEKVFLECVQDMDHENMFWYRQDPGLGLRLIYFSYDVKMKEKGDIPEGYSVSREKKERFSLILESASTNQTSMYLCASSLNWEQGLHFGNGTRLTVT.

The J gene is TRBJ2-4, the V gene TRBV4-1; no clear D gene. V gave up 1 base and J gave up 8 bases, with 15 bases separating them. This CDR3 comprises 15 residues. CDR1 is MGHRA and CDR2 is YSYEKL in the germline V gene. The DNA of the CDR3 is TGCGCCAGCAGCCAAGTGAGGACCCAATTCGACATTCAGTACTTC. Protein sequence: CASSQVRTQFDIQYF.

The chain employs TRBV4-1 and TRBJ1-4; tentative D call: TRBD1 (6 bases). The germline CDR1 and CDR2 sequences are MGHRA and YSYEKL. The V gene lost 0 bases and the J gene lost 6 bases, with 11 bases spanning the gap. The CDR3 sequence is 15 residues long. The CDR3 DNA reads TGCGCCAGCAGCCAAGATCGGAAGGGGGATGAAAAACTGTTTTTT. This translates into CASSQDRKGDEKLFF.

The genes are TRBV28 and TRBJ2-5; TRBD1 agrees at 7 bases. In germline, CDR1 is MDHEN, CDR2 SYDVKM. CDR3 length equals 15 residues. After removal of 5 bases from V and 2 bases from J, the junction contained 8 bases not matched to a gene. The CDR3 here is CASSTRQGPQETQYF. The CDR3 DNA reads TGTGCCAGCAGTACTCGACAGGGCCCTCAAGAGACCCAGTACTTC.

This clone was found once. The chain joins TRBV2 to TRBJ2-2, with TRBD1 as a possible D gene (5 bases). The germline V gene has CDR1 SNHLY and CDR2 FYNNEI. This CDR3 is built from 14 residues. Trimming removed 6 bases at V and 6 bases at J, with 14 bases between. CDR3 loop: CASRARVKAGELFF. DNA for the CDR3: TGTGCCAGCAGGGCCAGGGTGAAGGCCGGGGAGCTGTTTTTT. The full variable domain, rest sourced from reference TRBV2 and TRBJ2-2, is EPEVTQTPSHQVTQMGQEVILRCVPISNHLYFYWYRQILGQKVEFLVSFYNNEISEKSEIFDDQFSVERPDGSNFTLKIRSTKLEDSAMYFCASRARVKAGELFFGEGSRLTVL.

The chain joins TRBV29-1 to TRBJ1-1; unclear D gene. The CDR3 length is 10 residues. Germline V CDR1 and CDR2: SQVTM, ANQGSEA. V dropped 7 bases and J dropped 4 bases, with 7 bases sitting between them. CDR3 amino acids: CSGGPTEAFF. CDR3 nucleotide sequence: TGCAGCGGGGGTCCCACTGAAGCTTTCTTT.

V and J are TRBV11-3 and TRBJ2-6; D is unresolved. V was clipped by 1 base and J by 3 bases, with 4 bases between them. The CDR3 spans 14 residues. CDR1 and CDR2 from the germline V gene are SGHNT and YENEEA. Here the CDR3 DNA reads TGTGCCAGCAGCTTAGGCGGTGGGGCCAACGTCCTGACTTTC. Its translation is CASSLGGGANVLTF.

The rearrangement uses TRBV4-1 and TRBJ2-3, with a possible D match to TRBD2 (5 bases). This CDR3 spans 15 amino acids. V was pared by 6 bases and J by 4 bases, with 17 bases between. Germline V gene sequence: CDR1 MGHRA, CDR2 YSYEKL. The CDR3 DNA reads as TGCGCCAGCAGTTTCACCGGGATCGGGGCAGATACGCAGTATTTT. This gives the protein CASSFTGIGADTQYF.

The rearrangement uses TRBV27 and TRBJ1-2; D gene ambiguous. This CDR3 is 13 amino acids long. The germline V gene has CDR1 MNHEY and CDR2 SMNVEV (reference sequence). Trimming removed 0 bases at V and 7 bases at J, with 9 bases between. The CDR3 DNA reads as TGTGCCAGCAGTTTATCAGGGATTAGTGGCTACACCTTC. This encodes CASSLSGISGYTF.

This chain links TRBV9 with TRBJ2-7; perhaps TRBD1 as D (5 bases). From germline, CDR1 is SGDLS and CDR2 YYNGEE. V shed 0 bases and J shed 0 bases, with 13 bases lying between them. CDR3 length: 16 amino acids. CDR3 DNA: TGTGCCAGCAGCGTAGCATCCGACAGTTACTCCTACGAGCAGTACTTC. Protein: CASSVASDSYSYEQYF. Full variable domain (outside the CDR3, taken from reference TRBV9 and TRBJ2-7): DSGVTQTPKHLITATGQRVTLRCSPRSGDLSVYWYQQSLDQGLQFLIQYYNGEERAKGNILERFSAQQFPDLHSELNLSSLELGDSALYFCASSVASDSYSYEQYFGPGTRLTVT.

The genes are TRBV6-5 and TRBJ1-3; 9 bases agree with TRBD1. The CDR3 is 15 residues long. Germline lookup yields CDR1 MNHEY and CDR2 SVGAGI. V lost 6 bases to trimming and J lost 4 bases; unmatched junction nucleotides: 7. CDR3: CASRRYRGQGNTIYF. The CDR3 region has the DNA TGTGCCAGCAGGCGATACAGGGGGCAGGGAAACACCATATATTTT.

The V call is TRBV11-2, the J call TRBJ1-1; D ambiguous. Trimming stripped 4 bases from V and 4 bases from J, with 13 bases between. The CDR3 is 14 residues long. CDR1 and CDR2 (germline): SGHAT, FQNNGV. CDR3 in amino acids: CASSSPSRVTEAFF. The CDR3 DNA reads TGTGCCAGCAGCTCGCCCTCGAGAGTCACTGAAGCTTTCTTT.

The J gene is TRBJ2-1, the V gene TRBV5-1; 9 positions match TRBD1. The V segment lost 4 bases and the J segment 8 bases; nucleotides outside the gene matches: 10. Germline CDR1 is SGHRS and CDR2 is YFSETQ. This CDR3 has 15 amino acids. CDR3 region: CASSPGQGLIYEQFF. The DNA for the CDR3 is TGCGCCAGCAGCCCGGGACAGGGCTTAATCTATGAGCAGTTCTTC.

Here the CDR3 reads CASSLGVQSFSPLHF. CDR3 in DNA: TGTGCCAGCAGCTTAGGGGTGCAGAGTTTTTCACCCCTCCACTTT. This rearrangement joins TRBV7-2 to TRBJ1-6; D remains unclear. Germline V lookup: CDR1 SGHTA, CDR2 FQGNSA. The CDR3 covers 15 residues. V lost 1 base to trimming and J lost 9 bases, with 13 bases between them.

The rearrangement joins TRBV11-2 to TRBJ1-5; D not certain. The CDR3 is 13 residues long. V dropped 1 base and J dropped 6 bases, with 7 bases sitting between them. In germline, CDR1 is SGHAT, CDR2 FQNNGV. CDR3 in DNA: TGTGCCAGCAGCTTAGGATGGGGTCAGCCCCAGCATTTT. This translates into CASSLGWGQPQHF.

The chain carries TRBV18 and TRBJ1-3; D gene ambiguous. Per germline, CDR1 KGHSH and CDR2 LQKENI. Trimming left V 2 bases short and J 2 bases short, with 7 bases between. The CDR3 loop spans 14 amino acids. DNA of the CDR3: TGTGCCAGCTCACCAGTGGGGACTGGAAACACCATATATTTT. Translation gives CASSPVGTGNTIYF.

The chain uses TRBV11-3 and TRBJ1-5; no firm D call. Germline V gene data show CDR1 as SGHNT and CDR2 as YENEEA. This CDR3 spans 13 amino acids. Trimming stripped 4 bases from V and 5 bases from J, with 9 bases between. DNA of the CDR3: TGTGCCAGCAGCTATACCTTCGATCAGCCCCAGCATTTT. Protein: CASSYTFDQPQHF.

The chain recombines TRBV7-2 with TRBJ2-1; either TRBD1 or TRBD2 may supply D (5 bases each). This CDR3 spans 14 amino acids. Germline V gives CDR1 SGHTA, CDR2 FQGNSA. The V gene lost 1 base and the J gene lost 8 bases, with 12 bases spanning the gap. The CDR3 DNA is TGTGCCAGCAGCTTAGTAGGGCGAGGGGATGAGCAGTTCTTC. Protein product: CASSLVGRGDEQFF.

This chain links TRBV2 with TRBJ2-3; a possible D gene is TRBD2 (5 bases). CDR1 and CDR2 from the germline V gene are SNHLY and FYNNEI. V shed 1 base and J shed 0 bases, with 8 bases lying between them. The CDR3 sequence is 15 residues long. The CDR3 sequence: CASSEGRASTDTQYF. CDR3 in DNA: TGTGCCAGCAGTGAAGGGCGGGCCAGCACAGATACGCAGTATTTT.

This chain uses TRBV24-1 with TRBJ1-4; D is perhaps TRBD1 (6 bases). V was trimmed by 2 bases and J by 2 bases, leaving 8 bases between them. The CDR3 is 15 amino acids. Germline assignment: CDR1 KGHDR and CDR2 SFDVKD. CDR3 in amino acids: CATSDSGGTNEKLFF. CDR3 bases: TGTGCCACCAGTGATTCTGGGGGCACTAATGAAAAACTGTTTTTT.

The genes are TRBV6-1 and TRBJ1-4; 9 nucleotides agree with TRBD1. This CDR3 spans 16 amino acids. CDR1 is MNHNS, CDR2 SASEGT, per germline. J was trimmed by 5 bases and V by 2 bases; bases with no gene match: 6. This CDR3 is CASSERRGTGNEKLFF. CDR3 nucleotide sequence: TGTGCCAGCAGTGAAAGGCGCGGGACAGGGAATGAAAAACTGTTTTTT.

The chain carries TRBV4-3 and TRBJ2-1, with D possibly TRBD1 on 6 matching bases. V dropped 1 base and J dropped 4 bases, with 11 bases sitting between them. The germline V gene has CDR1 LGHNA and CDR2 YSLEER. CDR3 length: 15 amino acids. The CDR3: CASSQARGVYNEQFF. The CDR3 region has the DNA TGCGCCAGCAGCCAAGCCAGGGGCGTTTACAATGAGCAGTTCTTC.

This clone was seen only once. This chain uses TRBV10-3 with TRBJ1-6; D perhaps matches TRBD1 (5 bases). CDR1 and CDR2 (germline): ENHRY, SYGVKD. The CDR3 runs 14 residues. V dropped 6 bases and J dropped 6 bases, with 12 bases sitting between them. This CDR3 reads CAIRADSLNSPLHF. The CDR3 nucleotides read TGTGCCATCAGGGCAGACAGCCTTAATTCACCCCTCCACTTT.